The 32 T cell receptor beta chains below were found in one sample sequenced in a study of T cells in Graves' hyperthyroidism and ophthalmopathy. Amplification of TCR beta CDR3 regions was performed using RNA transcripts as template. The study used the HTBI primer set for a first-round RT-PCR of the TCR CDR3. TCRdb reprocessed the multiplex PCR reads via MiXCR and lists one record per CDR3 protein. Of over 90,000 distinct CDR3 sequences listed, 47% are singletons. What was sequenced was blood. These receptors all come from a man aged 35-49 years with Graves' hyperthyroidism.

The rearrangement joins TRBV15 to TRBJ2-2, with D perhaps TRBD1 or TRBD2 (6 bases each). The V and J ends lost 1 base and 8 bases respectively, with 8 bases between them. Germline V gene lookup returns CDR1 LNHNV and CDR2 YYDKDF (reference sequence). This CDR3 comprises 13 residues. CDR3 DNA: TGTGCCACCAGCAGAGGCGGGACAGGGGAGCTGTTTTTT. Amino acid sequence: CATSRGGTGELFF.

CDR3 sequence (DNA): TGTGCCAGCAGCCTTCGGGAGTTGAGCACAGATACGCAGTATTTT. It codes for CASSLRELSTDTQYF. This chain uses TRBV2 with TRBJ2-3; D is possibly TRBD2 (6 bases). The length of the CDR3 is 15 residues. The V gene lost 6 bases and the J gene lost 0 bases, with 13 bases spanning the gap. The germline gives CDR1 SNHLY, CDR2 FYNNEI.

This rearrangement joins TRBV7-2 to TRBJ2-1; 7 nucleotides match TRBD2. This CDR3 spans 15 amino acids. The germline CDR1 and CDR2 sequences are SGHTA and FQGNSA. J gave up 10 bases and V 5 bases, and 14 bases lay outside the gene matches. The CDR3 DNA reads TGTGCCAGCAGCCTCGGGGGTGGGGAGGGAGGCGAGCAGTTCTTC. It encodes CASSLGGGEGGEQFF.

V and J are TRBV7-3 and TRBJ1-5, with TRBD1 matching over 8 bases. The V gene end was trimmed by 2 bases and the J gene end by 0 bases; junction bases not matched to a gene: 9. The germline V gene has CDR1 SGHTA and CDR2 FQGTGA. This CDR3 has 18 amino acids. This CDR3 reads CASSLVGTGFRSNQPQHF. CDR3 coding DNA: TGTGCCAGCAGCTTAGTGGGGACAGGATTCCGTAGCAATCAGCCCCAGCATTTT.

The chain has TRBV11-1 and TRBJ2-1, with D uncertain. V was trimmed by 5 bases and J by 5 bases, leaving 13 bases between them. Per germline, CDR1 SGHAT and CDR2 FQDESV (reference sequence). This CDR3 region has 14 residues. CDR3 sequence reads: CASSQNGINNEQFF. CDR3 nucleotide sequence: TGTGCCAGCAGCCAAAATGGGATAAACAATGAGCAGTTCTTC.

As regards this clonotype: Just one base apart from a much larger clone, this may be a read error. The CDR3 reads CASLERNRLGTEASF. In nucleotides, the CDR3 is TGTGCCAGCCTCGAACGGAATAGGTTGGGAACTGAAGCTTCCTTT. This chain uses TRBV12-3 or TRBV12-4 with TRBJ1-1; D gene unclear. This CDR3 has 15 amino acids.

This clonotype was found many times. This chain uses TRBV20-1 with TRBJ1-4; 9 bases are a match to TRBD1. The CDR3 length is 16 residues. CDR1 DFQATT and CDR2 SNEGSKA come from the germline V gene (reference sequence). With 1 base clipped from V and 2 bases from J, the junction kept 5 bases outside the gene matches. CDR3 region: CSARGHRGLTNEKLFF. The CDR3 coding sequence is TGCAGTGCTAGAGGGCACAGGGGGCTGACTAATGAAAAACTGTTTTTT.

The sample holds many counts of this clonotype. This chain links TRBV11-2 with TRBJ2-7; TRBD1 agrees at 9 bases. CDR3 length: 17 residues. Germline CDR1 and CDR2: SGHAT and FQNNGV. V was clipped by 3 bases and J by 0 bases; unmatched bases: 9. The CDR3 region is CASSLGTGGFSSYEQYF. CDR3 nucleotide sequence: TGTGCCAGCAGCTTGGGTACAGGGGGCTTTAGCTCCTACGAGCAGTACTTC. Variable domain in full (rest from reference TRBV11-2 and TRBJ2-7): EAGVAQSPRYKIIEKRQSVAFWCNPISGHATLYWYQQILGQGPKLLIQFQNNGVVDDSQLPKDRFSAERLKGVDSTLKIQPAKLEDSAVYLCASSLGTGGFSSYEQYFGPGTRLTVT.

The gene calls are TRBV19 and TRBJ2-1; the D is unclear. The germline V and J ends were trimmed by 2 bases and 8 bases, with 4 bases remaining between them. The CDR3 loop spans 11 amino acids. Germline assignment: CDR1 LNHDA and CDR2 SQIVND (reference sequence). The CDR3 region is CASSISDEQFF. The CDR3, as DNA: TGTGCCAGTAGTATATCCGATGAGCAGTTCTTC.

The table lists this clonotype with many counts. CDR3 sequence reads: CATSDWALGDTGELFF. DNA of the CDR3: TGTGCCACCAGTGATTGGGCCCTAGGGGACACCGGGGAGCTGTTTTTT. This chain links TRBV24-1 with TRBJ2-2; tentative D call: TRBD1 (5 bases). The ends were cut back, 2 bases at V and 3 bases at J, with 12 bases in the middle. Per the germline V gene, CDR1 is KGHDR and CDR2 is SFDVKD. The CDR3 covers 16 residues.

The J gene is TRBJ2-2, the V gene TRBV7-9, with D possibly being TRBD1 (5 bases). Germline CDR1 and CDR2: SEHNR and FQNEAQ (reference sequence). Trimming took 5 bases from V and 11 from J, leaving 21 bases between them. This CDR3 is 15 amino acids long. CDR3 DNA: TGTGCCAGCAGCCCCCTAGGTAGAGGACAAGTCGAGCTGTTTTTT. Amino acid sequence: CASSPLGRGQVELFF.

This clonotype was seen ten or more times. The rearrangement links TRBV3-1 to TRBJ2-1; D call uncertain. Germline V gene sequence: CDR1 LGHDT, CDR2 YNNKEL (reference sequence). The CDR3 is made up of 11 amino acids. Trimming removed 1 base from V and 7 bases from J, with 2 bases in between. The DNA for the CDR3 is TGTGCCAGCAGCCAAGCAAATGAGCAGTTCTTC. Amino acid sequence: CASSQANEQFF.

Regarding this clonotype: Germline and junction disagree at one end, which may indicate a read error. The rearrangement joins TRBV7-6 to TRBJ2-7; the D gene is possibly TRBD2 (6 bases). Per the germline V gene, CDR1 is SGHVS and CDR2 is FNYEAQ. The CDR3 is made up of 14 amino acids. The chain's CDR3 is CASNLVEGSHEQYF. The DNA of the CDR3 is TGTGCCAGCAACTTAGTGGAGGGCTCCCACGAGCAGTACTTC.

The chain recombines TRBV10-3 with TRBJ2-1; D is undetermined. This CDR3 has 15 residues. Trimming stripped 4 bases from V and 0 bases from J, with 10 bases between. Germline V lookup: CDR1 ENHRY, CDR2 SYGVKD. DNA for the CDR3: TGTGCCATCAGTGGTCTCCGAAGCTCCTACAATGAGCAGTTCTTC. It encodes CAISGLRSSYNEQFF.

This clonotype has ten or more counts. The chain joins TRBV12-3 or TRBV12-4 to TRBJ2-1, with D uncertain. V was trimmed by 6 bases and J by 0 bases, leaving 12 bases between them. This CDR3 is built from 15 residues. DNA for the CDR3: TGTGCCAGCAGCAAGACACCGACCTCCTACAATGAGCAGTTCTTC. Translated, it gives CASSKTPTSYNEQFF.

This clonotype was counted at least ten times. The rearrangement joins TRBV2 to TRBJ2-1, with D tentatively TRBD1 or TRBD2 (5 bases each). The germline V and J ends were trimmed by 3 bases and 7 bases, with 13 bases remaining between them. The CDR3 length is 14 residues. Germline lookup yields CDR1 SNHLY and CDR2 FYNNEI. CDR3 coding DNA: TGTGCCAGCAGTGATACAGGTCCGGGGAATGAGCAGTTCTTC. It translates to CASSDTGPGNEQFF. The full variable domain, completed using reference TRBV2 and TRBJ2-1, is EPEVTQTPSHQVTQMGQEVILRCVPISNHLYFYWYRQILGQKVEFLVSFYNNEISEKSEIFDDQFSVERPDGSNFTLKIRSTKLEDSAMYFCASSDTGPGNEQFFGPGTRLTVL.

This clonotype was found many times. The gene calls are TRBV7-8 and TRBJ2-2, with 7 bases fitting TRBD2. This CDR3 is built from 14 residues. Trimming took 6 bases from V and 5 from J; bases not matched to a gene: 6. Germline V gene lookup returns CDR1 SGHVS and CDR2 FQNEAQ. Here the CDR3 DNA reads TGTGCCAGCAGGGGAGGGGTGGTTACCGGGGAGCTGTTTTTT. This sequence encodes CASRGGVVTGELFF.

This clonotype was recorded a few times. The junction shows a germline mismatch at one end, possibly a read error. The V and J genes are TRBV7-2 and TRBJ2-2; 10 nucleotides agree with TRBD2. Germline assignment: CDR1 SGHTA and CDR2 FQGNSA. The CDR3 has 16 amino acids. The CDR3 DNA sequence: TGCGCCAGCAGCCCCCGGACTAGCGGAGAAACCGGGGAGCTGTTTTTT. Its protein is CASSPRTSGETGELFF.

Concerning this clonotype: In this CDR3 the conserved last residue, phenylalanine or tryptophan, is missing, so a read error is likely. Because the CDR3's place on the DNA is in doubt, the DNA is left out and the CDR3 is given as listed by TCRdb. The chain couples TRBV7-9 to TRBJ1-1. Germline V gene sequence: CDR1 SEHNR, CDR2 FQNEAQ (reference sequence). With termini counted, the CDR3 has 13 amino acids. The CDR3 sequence: CASSLAVNTEACS.

The table lists this clonotype with many counts. The chain uses TRBV6-1 and TRBJ2-3; no firm D call. The CDR3 has 11 residues. The V end was cut by 8 bases, the J end by 6 bases, with 9 bases between. CDR1 MNHNS and CDR2 SASEGT come from the germline V gene. CDR3 amino acids: CASPQWDTQYF. In DNA, the CDR3 is TGTGCCAGCCCTCAGTGGGATACGCAGTATTTT.

The rearrangement links TRBV5-1 to TRBJ2-4; a weak D match, TRBD1 (6 bases). The CDR3 consists of 14 residues. Trimming took off 3 bases at V and 5 bases at J, with 12 bases between the two ends. The germline V gene has CDR1 SGHRS and CDR2 YFSETQ. The CDR3, as DNA: TGCGCCAGCAGCTCAACAGGGACCCAAAACATTCAGTACTTC. The encoded protein is CASSSTGTQNIQYF.

This clonotype is termed large. The V gene is TRBV10-3, the J gene TRBJ1-1; D remains ambiguous. The CDR3 spans 12 residues. Germline V gives CDR1 ENHRY, CDR2 SYGVKD. The V end was cut by 10 bases, the J end by 0 bases, with 9 bases between. The CDR3 sequence is CATSKLNTEAFF. In DNA form, the CDR3 reads TGTGCCACGTCCAAGCTGAACACTGAAGCTTTCTTT.

The rearrangement joins TRBV7-9 to TRBJ2-1, with D possibly being TRBD2 (5 bases). Per germline, CDR1 SEHNR and CDR2 FQNEAQ (reference sequence). This CDR3 contains 11 residues. V was cut by 4 bases and J by 8 bases, with 6 bases left in between. The CDR3 region has the DNA TGTGCCAGCAGCTCTAGCCATGAGCAGTTCTTC. Protein: CASSSSHEQFF.

This clonotype showed up many times. This rearrangement joins TRBV12-3 or TRBV12-4 to TRBJ2-1; TRBD2 aligns across 13 bases. The CDR3 length is 17 residues. V was clipped by 5 bases and J by 7 bases; unmatched bases: 11. CDR3 DNA sequence: TGTGCCAGCAGTAAAGCGTTAGGGACTAGCGGGACGAATGAGCAGTTCTTC. Encoded protein: CASSKALGTSGTNEQFF.

This clonotype has at least ten counts. The V call is TRBV24-1, the J call TRBJ2-7; D might be TRBD1 (6 bases). This CDR3 region has 16 residues. Per germline, CDR1 KGHDR and CDR2 SFDVKD. The V end lost 8 bases, the J end lost 2 bases, and 21 bases lay between the germline ends. The CDR3 region is CATTFDCRTAPYEQYF. The CDR3 region has the DNA TGTGCCACCACCTTCGATTGCCGGACAGCCCCCTACGAGCAGTACTTC.

This clonotype was seen at least ten times. The V gene is TRBV7-2, the J gene TRBJ2-1; D unclear. CDR1 SGHTA and CDR2 FQGNSA come from the germline V gene. Trimming removed 7 bases at V and 0 bases at J, with 10 bases between. The CDR3 runs 14 residues. CDR3 nucleotides: TGTGCCAGCAAAAAGGGTGGCTCCTACAATGAGCAGTTCTTC. Translating gives CASKKGGSYNEQFF.

This clonotype came up many times. The chain links TRBV7-2 to TRBJ2-1; 9 nucleotides line up with TRBD2. From germline, CDR1 is SGHTA and CDR2 FQGNSA. This CDR3 has 15 amino acids. V lost 5 bases and J lost 11; bases outside the gene matches: 13. CDR3 DNA: TGTGCCAGCAGCCCAATGGTAGCGGGAGTGACCAAGCAGTTCTTC. Translation gives CASSPMVAGVTKQFF.

The sample holds many counts of this clonotype. V gene TRBV5-1 combines with J gene TRBJ1-1, with D possibly matching TRBD1 (6 bases). The CDR3 runs 13 residues. V lost 0 bases and J lost 5, with 8 bases in between. Germline CDR1 is SGHRS and CDR2 is YFSETQ. The CDR3 DNA follows: TGCGCCAGCAGCTTGGCCCAGGGGACTGAAGCTTTCTTT. This codes for CASSLAQGTEAFF.

The chain couples TRBV3-1 to TRBJ2-3, with 10 bases fitting TRBD2. Germline-derived CDR1 and CDR2 are LGHDT and YNNKEL (reference sequence). J gave up 8 bases and V 0 bases, and 11 bases lay outside the gene matches. This CDR3 region has 17 residues. DNA for the CDR3: TGTGCCAGCAGCCAAGATTTTAAGCGGGGGGGACGGGGTACGCAGTATTTT. Its translation is CASSQDFKRGGRGTQYF.

This chain links TRBV25-1 with TRBJ2-1; the match to TRBD1 covers 8 bases. The V gene's germline CDR1 is MGHDK and CDR2 SYGVNS. There are 16 residues in the CDR3. V was pared by 0 bases and J by 5 bases, with 6 bases of the junction left unmatched. CDR3 loop: CASSEYRDRSHNEQFF. The CDR3 DNA sequence: TGTGCCAGCAGTGAATATAGGGACAGGAGTCACAATGAGCAGTTCTTC.

V and J are TRBV14 and TRBJ2-3; TRBD1 is a possible D gene (6 bases). The ends were cut back, 8 bases at V and 2 bases at J, with 20 bases in the middle. CDR1 and CDR2 (germline): SGHDN, FVKESK. The CDR3 is 16 amino acids. DNA of the CDR3: TGTGCCAGCTCACCGATCGCCCAGGGGCTCACAGATACGCAGTATTTT. Amino acid sequence: CASSPIAQGLTDTQYF. Complete variable domain (other parts from reference TRBV14 and TRBJ2-3): EAGVTQFPSHSVIEKGQTVTLRCDPISGHDNLYWYRRVMGKEIKFLLHFVKESKQDESGMPNNRFLAERTGGTYSTLKVQPAELEDSGVYFCASSPIAQGLTDTQYFGPGTRLTVL.

The CDR3 loop reads CSVVGGTSLDEQFF. The CDR3 DNA reads as TGCAGCGTTGTGGGCGGGACTAGCCTGGATGAGCAGTTCTTC. This chain uses TRBV29-1 with TRBJ2-1; 9 bases line up with TRBD2. Unmatched junction bases numbered 9, after V lost 4 bases and J lost 8 bases. This CDR3 contains 14 residues. Germline lookup yields CDR1 SQVTM and CDR2 ANQGSEA.